Listed here are 29 T cell receptor beta chains from one sample, sequenced in a study of blood T cells in healthy people across ages. The second PCR ran about 6 to 11 cycles with a sample-barcoded 5' primer and J-beta primers. TCRdb called the 5' RACE reads again in MiXCR, with one record for every CDR3 protein. This sample has some 800,000 distinct CDR3 sequences; roughly 44% occur once, and the top ten carry about 21%. The material sequenced was blood. The receptors derive from a man aged 55 to 70 in good health.

This chain uses TRBV20-1 with TRBJ2-7; D might be TRBD1 (6 bases). Near its end, the DNA agrees better with TRBJ2-5, so the J call may be wrong. The CDR3 is made up of 14 amino acids. The V gene's germline CDR1 is DFQATT and CDR2 SNEGSKA (reference sequence). CDR3: CSAPPARGGETQYF. CDR3 nucleotides: TGCAGTGCCCCACCTGCCAGGGGCGGGGAGACCCAGTACTTC.

This chain connects TRBV5-5 to TRBJ1-4; D is uncertain. The V gene's germline CDR1 is SGHKS and CDR2 YYEKEE (reference sequence). CDR3 length equals 15 residues. The germline V and J ends were trimmed by 2 bases and 3 bases, with 11 bases remaining between them. This chain's CDR3 is CASSLGWQANEKLFF. The DNA for the CDR3 is TGTGCCAGCAGCTTAGGTTGGCAGGCTAATGAAAAACTGTTTTTT.

This chain connects TRBV27 to TRBJ1-2; tentatively, D is TRBD1 (5 bases). The V gene lost 5 bases and the J gene lost 6 bases, with 10 bases spanning the gap. The germline gives CDR1 MNHEY, CDR2 SMNVEV (reference sequence). This CDR3 contains 12 residues. The CDR3 sequence: CASSRAGDGYTF. Written as DNA, the CDR3 is TGTGCCAGCAGTAGAGCGGGGGATGGCTACACCTTC.

This clonotype has just a few counts. The chain has TRBV7-2 and TRBJ2-7; 7 nucleotides align to TRBD1. Trimming cost V 2 bases and J 7 bases; bases outside gene matches: 11. The CDR3 runs 15 residues. Germline V CDR1 and CDR2: SGHTA, FQGNSA. The CDR3: CASSLSRGSHNEQYF. As DNA, the CDR3 is TGTGCCAGCAGCTTATCCAGGGGGAGTCACAATGAGCAGTACTTC.

This clonotype was observed a few times. The chain uses TRBV7-2 and TRBJ2-7; 7 nucleotides align to TRBD1. V lost 5 bases, J lost 4 bases, and 5 bases stayed unmatched. From germline, CDR1 is SGHTA and CDR2 FQGNSA. The CDR3 runs to 13 residues. The CDR3 here is CASSVTGIYEQYF. As DNA, the CDR3 is TGTGCCAGCAGCGTGACAGGGATTTACGAGCAGTACTTC.

The CDR3 DNA reads TGCAGCGTTAAGGACTGGGGTGAAGCTTTCTTT. Protein sequence: CSVKDWGEAFF. The V gene is TRBV29-1, the J gene TRBJ1-1; D is undetermined. CDR3 length: 11 residues. Trimming took off 5 bases at V and 7 bases at J, with 11 bases between the two ends. Germline V gene sequence: CDR1 SQVTM, CDR2 ANQGSEA.

The rearrangement uses TRBV7-9 and TRBJ2-7; D possibly corresponds to TRBD1 (6 bases). The CDR3 runs 14 residues. Germline CDR1 and CDR2: SEHNR and FQNEAQ (reference sequence). The ends were cut back, 6 bases at V and 5 bases at J, with 17 bases in the middle. The CDR3, as DNA: TGTGCCAGCAGTTCCGGGACAAATTACCACGAGCAGTACTTC. Amino acid sequence: CASSSGTNYHEQYF. The variable domain in full, completed from reference TRBV7-9 and TRBJ2-7, reads DTGVSQNPRHKITKRGQNVTFRCDPISEHNRLYWYRQTLGQGPEFLTYFQNEAQLEKSRLLSDRFSAERPKGSFSTLEIQRTEQGDSAMYLCASSSGTNYHEQYFGPGTRLTVT.

Comment on this clonotype: Mismatch with germline at one junction end may stem from a read error. The chain couples TRBV6-2 or TRBV6-3 to TRBJ2-3, with 7 nucleotides matching TRBD1. The CDR3 extends over 15 amino acids. The V gene's germline CDR1 is MNHEY and CDR2 SVGEGT. CDR3 in amino acids: CASSDRAPGTGTQYF. The CDR3 DNA reads as TGTGCCAGCAGTGACAGGGCCCCGGGCACAGGTACGCAGTATTTT.

The sample holds a few counts of this clonotype. The rearrangement joins TRBV28 to TRBJ1-5; possibly TRBD1 for D (6 bases). Trimming removed 6 bases at V and 4 bases at J, with 16 bases between. Germline CDR1 is MDHEN and CDR2 is SYDVKM. CDR3 size: 15 residues. CDR3 protein: CASSRGGQRNQPQHF. Here the CDR3 DNA reads TGTGCCAGCAGCCGAGGGGGTCAAAGGAATCAGCCCCAGCATTTT.

V and J are TRBV6-2 or TRBV6-3 and TRBJ1-5, with a tentative D call TRBD1 (6 bases). Germline values: CDR1 MNHEY, CDR2 SVGEGT. Trimming left V 4 bases short and J 0 bases short, with 16 bases between. The CDR3 has 17 residues. The CDR3 here is CASSFRRGSDSNQPQHF. The CDR3 DNA follows: TGTGCCAGCAGTTTCAGAAGGGGGTCGGATAGCAATCAGCCCCAGCATTTT.

This clonotype was seen a single time. V is TRBV28 and J is TRBJ2-7; D possibly matches TRBD1 or TRBD2 (5 bases each). The V end lost 6 bases, the J end lost 0 bases, and 9 bases lay between the germline ends. This CDR3 region has 13 residues. Germline-derived CDR1 and CDR2 are MDHEN and SYDVKM. Here the CDR3 DNA reads TGTGCCAGCAGGGGGACGGTCTCCTACGAGCAGTACTTC. Translating gives CASRGTVSYEQYF.

J is TRBJ1-2 and V is TRBV12-3 or TRBV12-4; tentatively, D is TRBD1 (5 bases). The CDR3 covers 16 residues. V gave up 3 bases and J gave up 5 bases, with 19 bases separating them. The CDR3: CASSFSGGRGLYGYTF. CDR3 in DNA: TGTGCCAGCAGTTTCTCTGGGGGACGAGGGCTTTATGGCTACACCTTC.

As for this clonotype: At one of its ends the junction is not consistent with the germline gene, which may arise from a read error. CDR3 DNA: TGTGCCAGCAGTGAGGGGGGACAGTTGTTTAACTATGGTTACACCTTC. It is translated as CASSEGGQLFNYGYTF. This rearrangement joins TRBV2 to TRBJ1-2, with 7 bases matching TRBD1. The CDR3 is made up of 16 amino acids. CDR1 and CDR2 from the germline V gene are SNHLY and FYNNEI.

The rearrangement uses TRBV20-1 and TRBJ2-7; maybe TRBD2 (5 bases). The end of the DNA is better explained by TRBJ2-5, so the J call may be wrong. This CDR3 is 15 amino acids long. CDR1 DFQATT and CDR2 SNEGSKA come from the germline V gene (reference sequence). The CDR3 bases are TGCAGTGCTTACCTTCCGGCTAGCAACGAAGAGACCCAGTACTTC. Its translation is CSAYLPASNEETQYF.

A single count supports this clonotype. V usage is TRBV21-1 and J usage is TRBJ2-1; the table names TRBD2, a call not compared with the DNA. The J call may be faulty, since TRBJ2-7 better matches the DNA end. TRBV21-1 constitutes a pseudogene. The CDR3 loop spans 13 amino acids. The CDR3 protein is CAASGGGYNEQYF. The CDR3 DNA is TGTGCCGCTAGTGGGGGGGGCTACAATGAGCAGTACTTC.

This clonotype was counted between two and nine times. The chain recombines TRBV6-2 or TRBV6-3 with TRBJ2-1; D uncertain. The CDR3 extends over 16 amino acids. Germline V gene sequence: CDR1 MNHEY, CDR2 SVGEGT. V dropped 8 bases and J dropped 7 bases, with 24 bases sitting between them. CDR3 amino acids: CASGAQSRRGPNEQFF. The DNA of the CDR3 is TGTGCCAGCGGCGCCCAAAGTCGTAGAGGCCCTAATGAGCAGTTCTTC.

This clonotype was counted between two and nine times. This chain joins TRBV20-1 and TRBJ2-5; a weak D match, TRBD1 (5 bases). Gene TRBJ2-7 matches the end of the DNA better, so the J call may be wrong. Germline assignment: CDR1 DFQATT and CDR2 SNEGSKA (reference sequence). The CDR3 is 11 amino acids. The CDR3: CSAYDSYEQYF. The CDR3 region has the DNA TGCAGTGCTTATGACAGCTACGAGCAGTACTTC.

The chain combines TRBV4-3 with TRBJ1-2, with a possible D match to TRBD1 (6 bases). The germline V and J ends were trimmed by 4 bases and 8 bases, with 23 bases remaining between them. CDR1 is LGHNA and CDR2 is YSLEER in the germline V gene. The CDR3 length is 16 residues. Here the CDR3 DNA reads TGCGCCAGCAGCCCAGGGACCCAGGGGAACTATCAAGGCTACACCTTC. Its protein is CASSPGTQGNYQGYTF.

The chain links TRBV6-6 to TRBJ1-1; weak D call: TRBD1 (5 bases). There are 15 residues in the CDR3. Trimming took 0 bases from V and 1 from J, leaving 9 bases between them. Germline V gene sequence: CDR1 MNHNY, CDR2 SVGAGI (reference sequence). The CDR3 bases are TGTGCCAGCAGTTACTCGAGACAGCAGAACACTGAAGCTTTCTTT. Protein sequence: CASSYSRQQNTEAFF.

This clonotype appeared a few times. This chain connects TRBV2 to TRBJ2-5, with D perhaps matching TRBD1 (5 bases). CDR3 length: 13 amino acids. Germline CDR1 reads SNHLY; CDR2 reads FYNNEI. The V gene lost 6 bases and the J gene lost 5 bases, with 13 bases spanning the gap. Here the CDR3 reads CASRNQGSETQYF. The CDR3 nucleotides read TGTGCCAGCAGGAACCAGGGAAGCGAGACCCAGTACTTC.

V gene TRBV5-1 combines with J gene TRBJ2-7; D is possibly TRBD1 or TRBD2 (6 bases each). The CDR3 totals 17 residues. Trimming pared 0 bases from V and 0 bases from J, leaving 16 bases between. The germline V gene encodes CDR1 SGHRS and CDR2 YFSETQ. The CDR3 nucleotides are TGCGCCAGCAGCTTGGCGCCGGTCGGGGGCAGCTCCTACGAGCAGTACTTC. Protein: CASSLAPVGGSSYEQYF.

The chain's CDR3 is CSAGGGGLSYNEQFF. For the CDR3, the DNA is TGCAGTGCTGGTGGGGGCGGACTCTCCTACAATGAGCAGTTCTTC. V is TRBV20-1 and J is TRBJ2-1; the D gene is possibly TRBD1 (6 bases). CDR1 is DFQATT and CDR2 is SNEGSKA in the germline V gene (reference sequence). The CDR3 sequence is 15 residues long. V was clipped by 5 bases and J by 0 bases, with 14 bases between them.

The genes are TRBV7-9 and TRBJ1-4; D unresolved. Germline V gene sequence: CDR1 SEHNR, CDR2 FQNEAQ (reference sequence). Trimming removed 5 bases at V and 5 bases at J, with 21 bases between. The length of the CDR3 is 17 residues. As DNA, the CDR3 is TGTGCCAGCAGCCTTAGGGCCAGCCGGGCCATAAATGAAAAACTGTTTTTT. This codes for CASSLRASRAINEKLFF.

The chain carries TRBV20-1 and TRBJ2-1; D may correspond to TRBD1 or TRBD2 (5 bases each). CDR3 length equals 16 residues. V was trimmed by 6 bases and J by 7 bases, leaving 25 bases between them. Looked up from germline, CDR1 is DFQATT and CDR2 is SNEGSKA (reference sequence). CDR3 loop: CSAPTPGPTWGNEQFF. The CDR3 DNA reads TGCAGTGCACCTACCCCGGGACCCACGTGGGGGAATGAGCAGTTCTTC.

This chain uses TRBV20-1 with TRBJ1-5; D is unresolved. The CDR3 covers 12 residues. With 5 bases removed from V and 4 bases from J, the gap between germline ends came to 9 bases. Germline lookup yields CDR1 DFQATT and CDR2 SNEGSKA (reference sequence). CDR3 sequence reads: CSAVLQNQPQHF. The CDR3 DNA reads as TGCAGTGCTGTGTTACAAAATCAGCCCCAGCATTTT.

The rearrangement joins TRBV24-1 to TRBJ2-7; 8 bases line up with TRBD1. The germline gives CDR1 KGHDR, CDR2 SFDVKD. The trim removed 2 bases at V and 4 bases at J, leaving 3 bases unmatched. The length of the CDR3 is 14 residues. CDR3 amino acids: CATSDSDRVYEQYF. For the CDR3, the DNA is TGTGCCACCAGTGATTCGGACAGGGTGTACGAGCAGTACTTC.

Ten or more counts support this clonotype. This chain joins TRBV12-5 and TRBJ2-2; a possible D gene is TRBD2 (5 bases). The CDR3 runs to 14 residues. Germline assignment: CDR1 LGHNT and CDR2 FRNRAP. V dropped 6 bases and J dropped 6 bases, with 14 bases sitting between them. This chain's CDR3 is CASGDSGKSGELFF. The CDR3 nucleotides read TGTGCTAGTGGAGACTCGGGGAAGTCCGGGGAGCTGTTTTTT.

This clonotype was counted only a few times. The V gene is TRBV12-5, the J gene TRBJ2-5; 8 bases align to TRBD2. The CDR3 extends over 14 amino acids. After removal of 6 bases from V and 1 base from J, the junction contained 4 bases not matched to a gene. CDR1 is LGHNT, CDR2 FRNRAP, per germline. CDR3 in amino acids: CASGVAGTQETQYF. CDR3 sequence (DNA): TGTGCTAGTGGCGTAGCGGGGACCCAAGAGACCCAGTACTTC.

The V gene is TRBV24-1, the J gene TRBJ2-1; possibly TRBD1 or TRBD2 for D (6 bases each). Per the germline V gene, CDR1 is KGHDR and CDR2 is SFDVKD. Trimming pared 3 bases from V and 14 bases from J, leaving 10 bases between. The CDR3 contains 11 residues. CDR3 region: CATSDGQREFF. CDR3 DNA: TGTGCCACCAGTGATGGACAGCGGGAGTTCTTC.